Shown below are 19 T cell receptor beta chains from a single sample sequenced in a study of T cell responses to AZD1222 COVID-19 vaccine. Generated by immunoSEQ multiplex PCR, the TCRdb table keeps only in-frame clones and is missing some. The data show around 150,000 clones, with roughly 82% seen just once and 4.1% held by the top ten. Sequencing used peripheral blood, obtained on day 0 of AZD1222 vaccination. The receptors stem from an adult in good health.

This sequence joins TRBV28 and TRBJ1-5; no clear D. The CDR3 totals 13 residues. Trimming stripped 5 bases from V and 6 bases from J, with 11 bases between. Germline assignment: CDR1 MDHEN and CDR2 SYDVKM. CDR3 sequence reads: CASSPLTRQPQHF. CDR3 coding DNA: TGTGCCAGCAGTCCCTTAACCCGTCAGCCCCAGCATTTT. The entire variable domain, with the rest obtained from reference TRBV28 and TRBJ1-5, is as follows: DVKVTQSSRYLVKRTGEKVFLECVQDMDHENMFWYRQDPGLGLRLIYFSYDVKMKEKGDIPEGYSVSREKKERFSLILESASTNQTSMYLCASSPLTRQPQHFGDGTRLSIL.

CDR3 nucleotide sequence: TGTGCCACCAGTGATTTAGGGGGACAGGGGCCAGATACGCAGTATTTT. Encoded protein: CATSDLGGQGPDTQYF. This chain connects TRBV24-1 to TRBJ2-3, with TRBD1 matching 10 bases. The CDR3 runs 16 residues. Trimming removed 1 base from V and 4 bases from J; junction bases left unmatched: 4. The germline V gene has CDR1 KGHDR and CDR2 SFDVKD.

This clone has a handful of counts. The chain has TRBV27 and TRBJ1-6; tentative D call: TRBD1 (6 bases). There are 16 residues in the CDR3. V lost 1 base and J 4 bases, leaving 11 bases between the germline ends. Germline CDR1 MNHEY, CDR2 SMNVEV (reference sequence). Written as DNA, the CDR3 is TGTGCCAGCAGTTTATTAGGGGGGTTGTATAATTCACCCCTCCACTTT. Protein sequence: CASSLLGGLYNSPLHF.

The chain employs TRBV28 and TRBJ1-2; 8 bases are a match to TRBD1. Germline V gives CDR1 MDHEN, CDR2 SYDVKM. There are 14 residues in the CDR3. J lost 8 bases, V lost 8 bases, and 13 bases had no gene match. The CDR3 reads CASGQGAVSWGYTF. The CDR3 region has the DNA TGTGCCAGCGGTCAGGGGGCCGTTTCGTGGGGCTACACCTTC.

The genes are TRBV7-8 and TRBJ1-5; no firm D call. This CDR3 is built from 16 residues. The V and J ends lost 1 base and 0 bases respectively, with 10 bases between them. Germline V gene sequence: CDR1 SGHVS, CDR2 FQNEAQ. CDR3 coding DNA: TGTGCCAGCAGCTTAGTATCAGGTTATAGCAATCAGCCCCAGCATTTT. Amino acids: CASSLVSGYSNQPQHF.

The rearrangement joins TRBV4-1 to TRBJ2-5; maybe TRBD2 (5 bases). This CDR3 region has 12 residues. Germline V gives CDR1 MGHRA, CDR2 YSYEKL. V was clipped by 5 bases and J by 7 bases, with 11 bases between them. CDR3 amino acids: CASSSSRGTQYF. The CDR3 region has the DNA TGCGCCAGCAGCTCTAGCCGGGGGACCCAGTACTTC.

The V call is TRBV5-1, the J call TRBJ2-1; D is unresolved. The V end lost 0 bases, the J end lost 7 bases, and 8 bases lay between the germline ends. Germline V lookup: CDR1 SGHRS, CDR2 YFSETQ. The CDR3 runs to 13 residues. The CDR3 protein is CASSLERRNEQFF. CDR3 DNA sequence: TGCGCCAGCAGCTTGGAAAGGAGAAATGAGCAGTTCTTC.

This clone has just one count. This chain links TRBV28 with TRBJ1-1; D might be TRBD1 (5 bases). The CDR3 totals 13 residues. Per the germline V gene, CDR1 is MDHEN and CDR2 is SYDVKM. V dropped 5 bases and J dropped 5 bases, with 12 bases sitting between them. CDR3 residues: CASSPRGKTEAFF. CDR3 coding DNA: TGTGCCAGCAGTCCCCGGGGGAAGACTGAAGCTTTCTTT.

This clone was picked up one time. Written as DNA, the CDR3 is TGTGCCAGCAGTTTTCGGGGTAATGAAAAACTGTTTTTT. It codes for CASSFRGNEKLFF. The chain combines TRBV12-3 or TRBV12-4 with TRBJ1-4, with D unclear. This CDR3 region has 13 residues. Trimming cost V 3 bases and J 4 bases, with 6 bases left between them.

The genes are TRBV7-9 and TRBJ1-4; tentative D call: TRBD1 (5 bases). The V end was cut by 1 base, the J end by 0 bases, with 6 bases between. The V gene's germline CDR1 is SEHNR and CDR2 FQNEAQ (reference sequence). The CDR3 contains 15 residues. CDR3: CASSLGDATNEKLFF. As DNA, the CDR3 is TGTGCCAGCAGCTTAGGGGACGCAACTAATGAAAAACTGTTTTTT.

This chain uses TRBV2 with TRBJ1-2; D not certain. The V gene lost 3 bases and the J gene lost 5 bases, with 13 bases spanning the gap. Germline CDR1 is SNHLY and CDR2 is FYNNEI. This CDR3 has 14 residues. The CDR3 sequence is CASSDYRGGYGYTF. The CDR3 DNA follows: TGTGCCAGCAGTGATTATCGGGGAGGGTATGGCTACACCTTC.

The V and J genes are TRBV28 and TRBJ2-1; D may match TRBD1 or TRBD2 (5 bases each). Germline V gives CDR1 MDHEN, CDR2 SYDVKM. This CDR3 has 13 residues. Trimming cost V 8 bases and J 1 base, with 9 bases left between them. The CDR3 DNA reads as TGTGCCAGCCGAGGGGAATCCTACAATGAGCAGTTCTTC. It encodes CASRGESYNEQFF.

CDR3 sequence (DNA): TGTGCCAGCACGGTGGAGAGGTATAATTCACCCCTCCACTTT. Protein sequence: CASTVERYNSPLHF. The rearrangement joins TRBV2 to TRBJ1-6; no firm D call. Trimming took off 7 bases at V and 4 bases at J, with 11 bases between the two ends. The germline V gene has CDR1 SNHLY and CDR2 FYNNEI. This CDR3 has 14 residues. The entire variable domain, with the rest obtained from reference TRBV2 and TRBJ1-6, is as follows: EPEVTQTPSHQVTQMGQEVILRCVPISNHLYFYWYRQILGQKVEFLVSFYNNEISEKSEIFDDQFSVERPDGSNFTLKIRSTKLEDSAMYFCASTVERYNSPLHFGNGTRLTVT.

The gene calls are TRBV28 and TRBJ1-2; a possible D gene is TRBD1 (5 bases). This CDR3 is built from 14 residues. Trimming cost V 10 bases and J 1 base, with 16 bases left between them. Germline V gene lookup returns CDR1 MDHEN and CDR2 SYDVKM. The CDR3 DNA sequence: TGTGCCACAGAAAATGGGGGAAGTAACTATGGCTACACCTTC. The encoded protein is CATENGGSNYGYTF.

The chain recombines TRBV30 with TRBJ2-5, with a tentative D call TRBD2 (6 bases). Looked up from germline, CDR1 is GTSNPN and CDR2 is SVGIG (reference sequence). The CDR3 consists of 17 residues. Trimming left V 3 bases short and J 4 bases short, with 24 bases between. This chain's CDR3 is CAWRPRTQTSWVETQYF. CDR3 nucleotide sequence: TGTGCCTGGAGGCCACGGACCCAGACTAGTTGGGTAGAGACCCAGTACTTC.

The chain joins TRBV2 to TRBJ1-2, with TRBD1 identical over 7 bases. The CDR3 runs 15 residues. Unmatched junction bases numbered 14, after V lost 1 base and J lost 12 bases. Germline assignment: CDR1 SNHLY and CDR2 FYNNEI. The CDR3 protein is CASSEVPDRTRRDTF. The CDR3, as DNA: TGTGCCAGCAGTGAAGTCCCGGACAGGACGCGAAGGGACACCTTC.

This sequence joins TRBV7-9 and TRBJ2-1; 12 bases map to TRBD2. J was trimmed by 9 bases and V by 7 bases; bases with no gene match: 7. Per the germline V gene, CDR1 is SEHNR and CDR2 is FQNEAQ (reference sequence). The CDR3 totals 14 residues. The CDR3 spells CASTSSGGEAEQFF. In DNA form, the CDR3 reads TGTGCCAGCACCTCTAGCGGGGGGGAGGCTGAGCAGTTCTTC.

This chain connects TRBV30 to TRBJ1-4, with D possibly being TRBD1 (5 bases). The CDR3 is 13 amino acids. Germline V gene sequence: CDR1 GTSNPN, CDR2 SVGIG (reference sequence). The V end lost 2 bases, the J end lost 5 bases, and 9 bases lay between the germline ends. For the CDR3, the DNA is TGTGCCTGGAGTCGGGGGGTGAATGAAAAACTGTTTTTT. This translates into CAWSRGVNEKLFF.

The chain recombines TRBV3-1 (or the pseudogene TRBV3-2) with TRBJ2-7; no reliable D call. This CDR3 has 13 residues. The germline CDR1 and CDR2 sequences are LGHDT and YNNKEL (reference sequence). The V gene lost 4 bases and the J gene lost 0 bases, with 7 bases spanning the gap. The CDR3, as DNA: TGTGCCAGCAGCCTCCGAGCCTCCTACGAGCAGTACTTC. It encodes CASSLRASYEQYF.